These 10 T cell receptor beta chains originate from one sample sequenced in a study of blood T cell repertoires in COVID-19. Sequencing used immunoSEQ multiplex PCR; TCRdb keeps in-frame clones, though not all of them. The sample carries 290,000 or so clones, roughly 80% recorded once. Specimen: PBMCs or T cells enriched from blood (not recorded which). These receptors came from a man aged 40-50 years who had been exposed to COVID-19.

The chain joins TRBV24-1 to TRBJ2-3; D is perhaps TRBD1 (6 bases). The germline V and J ends were trimmed by 2 bases and 1 base, with 24 bases remaining between them. The CDR3 has 20 residues. CDR1 KGHDR and CDR2 SFDVKD come from the germline V gene. The CDR3 sequence is CATSDSNPYHQGRCTDTQYF. DNA for the CDR3: TGTGCCACCAGTGATTCAAACCCCTATCATCAGGGGCGATGCACAGATACGCAGTATTTT.

This clone was counted only a few times. This CDR3 is CASSLGGTQPQHF. CDR3 nucleotides: TGTGCCAGCAGTTTGGGGGGGACTCAGCCCCAGCATTTT. The chain recombines TRBV28 with TRBJ1-5, with D tentatively TRBD1 (5 bases). This CDR3 is built from 13 residues. V lost 3 bases to trimming and J lost 6 bases, with 9 bases between them. CDR1 and CDR2 from the germline V gene are MDHEN and SYDVKM.

The J gene is TRBJ1-6, the V gene TRBV18; weak D call: TRBD1 (6 bases). Germline V gene lookup returns CDR1 KGHSH and CDR2 LQKENI. CDR3 size: 14 residues. Trimming took 1 base from V and 14 from J, leaving 15 bases between them. The CDR3 is CASSPRVGAQSLHF. Written as DNA, the CDR3 is TGTGCCAGCTCACCACGGGTGGGGGCGCAGTCCCTCCACTTT.

This chain uses TRBV5-8 with TRBJ1-5, with a possible D match to TRBD1 (6 bases). V was clipped by 7 bases and J by 2 bases, with 16 bases between them. This CDR3 region has 15 residues. Germline loops: CDR1 SGHTS, CDR2 YDEGEE. The DNA for the CDR3 is TGTGCCAGCGGTACCTCGGGACACGGCAATCAGCCCCAGCATTTT. It translates to CASGTSGHGNQPQHF. Complete variable domain (other parts from reference TRBV5-8 and TRBJ1-5): EAGVTQSPTHLIKTRGQQATLRCSPISGHTSVYWYQQALGLGLQFLLWYDEGEERNRGNFPPRFSGRQFPNYSSELNVNALELEDSALYLCASGTSGHGNQPQHFGDGTRLSIL.

This sequence joins TRBV6-5 and TRBJ2-1, with TRBD2 identical over 11 bases. The germline gives CDR1 MNHEY, CDR2 SVGAGI. Trimming took 7 bases from V and 15 from J; bases not matched to a gene: 8. The CDR3 is made up of 12 amino acids. The CDR3 loop reads CASTVAGGRWFF. CDR3 bases: TGTGCCAGCACGGTAGCGGGAGGGCGATGGTTCTTC.

This chain connects TRBV10-2 to TRBJ2-7; 7 nucleotides match TRBD1. Unmatched junction bases numbered 8, after V lost 6 bases and J lost 3 bases. Per germline, CDR1 WSHSY and CDR2 SAAADI. The CDR3 has 14 residues. As DNA, the CDR3 is TGCGCCAGCAGCGACAGGGACCACTACTACGAGCAGTACTTC. It is translated as CASSDRDHYYEQYF.

J is TRBJ2-1 and V is TRBV30; D perhaps matches TRBD2 (5 bases). CDR3 length: 13 residues. The germline V gene encodes CDR1 GTSNPN and CDR2 SVGIG (reference sequence). The V and J ends lost 7 bases and 4 bases respectively, with 14 bases between them. The CDR3 loop reads CASRRAEYNEQFF. In DNA form, the CDR3 reads TGTGCCTCGCGAAGAGCGGAGTACAATGAGCAGTTCTTC.

This chain connects TRBV6-5 to TRBJ2-3; D unclear. Trimming pared 6 bases from V and 3 bases from J, leaving 7 bases between. This CDR3 region has 12 residues. Germline CDR1 and CDR2: MNHEY and SVGAGI. The CDR3 nucleotides read TGTGCCAGCAGCCCGACTACAGATACGCAGTATTTT. Encoded protein: CASSPTTDTQYF.

The chain is built from TRBV20-1 and TRBJ2-1; D gene uncertain. Trimming shortened V by 6 bases and J by 10 bases, and 13 bases separated the two germline ends. Germline loops: CDR1 DFQATT, CDR2 SNEGSKA (reference sequence). The CDR3 runs 11 residues. The CDR3 DNA is TGCAGTGCCGCAACGAGGAAGGAGCAGTTCTTC. Its translation: CSAATRKEQFF.

This clone was seen only a few times. The chain links TRBV19 to TRBJ2-1, with TRBD2 identical over 11 bases. V lost 5 bases and J lost 7; bases outside the gene matches: 19. The CDR3 is made up of 19 amino acids. CDR1 is LNHDA, CDR2 SQIVND, per germline (reference sequence). The CDR3 loop is CASSQRARRLAGSRNEQFF. The CDR3 DNA sequence: TGTGCCAGTAGTCAGCGCGCCAGACGACTAGCGGGGAGTAGGAATGAGCAGTTCTTC.